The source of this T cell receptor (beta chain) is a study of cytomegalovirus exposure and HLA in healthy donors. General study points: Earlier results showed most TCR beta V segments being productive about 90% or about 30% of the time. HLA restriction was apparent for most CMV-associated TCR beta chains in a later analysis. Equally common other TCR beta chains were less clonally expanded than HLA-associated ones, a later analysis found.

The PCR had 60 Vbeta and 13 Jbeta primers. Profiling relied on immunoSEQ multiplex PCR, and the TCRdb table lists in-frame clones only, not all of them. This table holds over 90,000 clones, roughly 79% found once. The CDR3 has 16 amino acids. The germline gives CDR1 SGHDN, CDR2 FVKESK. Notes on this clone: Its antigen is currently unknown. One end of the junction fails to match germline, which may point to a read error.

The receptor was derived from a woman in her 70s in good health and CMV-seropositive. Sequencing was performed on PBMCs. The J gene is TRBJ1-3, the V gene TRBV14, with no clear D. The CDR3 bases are TGTGCCAGCAGTCAAGGGTCCAGCGGCTCTGGAAACACCATATATTTT. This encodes CASSQGSSGSGNTIYF.